The source of this TCR beta chain is a study of metastatic and nonmetastatic thyroid tumors. Across the whole study: Across blood and tumor or nodule tissue, repertoires from malignant and benign thyroid patients were compared with one another. Overall study findings and caveats: Significantly higher TCR beta diversity was reportedly seen in malignant thyroid tumors than benign nodules, in blood and tumor.

There were no patients who had received any treatment before thyroid surgery. This clone has at least ten counts. What it recognizes is unknown. The trim removed 4 bases at V and 9 bases at J, leaving 14 bases unmatched. The CDR3 contains 16 residues. Germline-derived CDR1 and CDR2 are LGHDT and YNNKEL (reference sequence). With MiXCR, TCRdb reprocessed the PCR reads. The repertoire has 85,000 to 95,000 clones, more than 13% of them found once; the top ten carry about 3.6%. The sequence was obtained from a female donor with papillary thyroid cancer or a benign thyroid nodule (not recorded which). Some clones in this sample may be carry-over from other donors' samples. The sequenced sample was blood. This sequence joins TRBV3-1 and TRBJ2-1, with 8 nucleotides matching TRBD2. The CDR3 sequence: CASSPAFAGGSGEQFF. The CDR3 DNA reads as TGTGCCAGCAGCCCCGCCTTCGCGGGGGGCTCTGGTGAGCAGTTCTTC.